These 23 T cell receptor beta chains share one sample of origin, sequenced in a study of T-cell reconstitution after alpha-beta-depleted transplantation in children. The study's findings and limits: At one year after transplant, newly produced T cells mostly accounted for T-cell counts and diversity.

The antigens these receptors bind are not known. Preparation of the TCRbeta library involved a method that used unique molecular identifiers. TCRdb ran MiXCR on the PCR reads and lists one entry per CDR3 protein. The sample contains approximately 300,000 distinct CDR3 sequences, nearly 8% of which appear only once. Sequenced material: peripheral blood, taken 360 days after TCRalphabeta/CD19-depleted stem cell transplant. The source is a female patient between 2 and 15 years old who had a stem cell transplant for Fanconi anemia, so the T cells may come from the graft donor.

There are many counts of this clonotype. J is TRBJ2-3 and V is TRBV12-3 or TRBV12-4; D is uncertain. Between the trimmed V and J ends, which lost 3 bases and 0 bases, there was a span of 16 bases. The CDR3 spans 17 residues. CDR3 coding DNA: TGTGCCAGCAGTTTCACCCGAAGTGTTAGCAGCACAGATACGCAGTATTTT. It specifies CASSFTRSVSSTDTQYF.

This clonotype was recorded at least ten times. The chain has TRBV7-6 and TRBJ1-1; 7 positions agree with TRBD1. Looked up from germline, CDR1 is SGHVS and CDR2 is FNYEAQ. The CDR3 extends over 16 amino acids. Trimming removed 5 bases from V and 0 bases from J; junction bases left unmatched: 9. The CDR3 DNA sequence: TGTGCCAGCAGCCTCGGACAGGACCTAATGAACACTGAAGCTTTCTTT. This sequence encodes CASSLGQDLMNTEAFF.

In this sample, this clonotype turned up a few times. The V gene is TRBV30, the J gene TRBJ2-1; 7 bases are a match to TRBD2. The junction had 9 bases not matched to a gene; V was cut back by 4 bases and J by 3 bases. Germline loops: CDR1 GTSNPN, CDR2 SVGIG (reference sequence). This CDR3 is built from 15 residues. The CDR3 sequence: CAWIRLGGGYNEQFF. The CDR3, as DNA: TGTGCCTGGATCCGCTTGGGGGGGGGCTACAATGAGCAGTTCTTC.

There are many counts of this clonotype. The CDR3 sequence is CASSLKSVRHGSSYNEQFF. CDR3 coding DNA: TGCGCCAGCAGCTTAAAGTCGGTACGGCACGGGAGCTCCTACAATGAGCAGTTCTTC. This sequence joins TRBV5-1 and TRBJ2-1, with D possibly matching TRBD2 (6 bases). CDR3 size: 19 residues. Per germline, CDR1 SGHRS and CDR2 YFSETQ. V was pared by 2 bases and J by 0 bases, with 21 bases between. Using reference TRBV5-1 and TRBJ2-1 for the parts outside the CDR3, the full variable domain is KAGVTQTPRYLIKTRGQQVTLSCSPISGHRSVSWYQQTPGQGLQFLFEYFSETQRNKGNFPGRFSGRQFSNSRSEMNVSTLELGDSALYLCASSLKSVRHGSSYNEQFFGPGTRLTVL.

This clonotype was detected ten times or more. The V call is TRBV18, the J call TRBJ2-1, with 11 positions matching TRBD2. The CDR3 length is 15 residues. With 4 bases clipped from V and 4 bases from J, the junction kept 3 bases outside the gene matches. CDR1 is KGHSH, CDR2 LQKENI, per germline. The CDR3 coding sequence is TGTGCCAGCTCACGCCTAGCGGGGGGATACAATGAGCAGTTCTTC. Translating it yields CASSRLAGGYNEQFF.

This clonotype was seen many times. The rearrangement links TRBV20-1 to TRBJ2-7; D ambiguous. CDR3 length: 11 amino acids. The V end was cut by 6 bases, the J end by 3 bases, with 9 bases between. Germline V lookup: CDR1 DFQATT, CDR2 SNEGSKA (reference sequence). The CDR3 sequence is CSAKDDYEQYV. The DNA for the CDR3 is TGCAGTGCAAAAGACGACTACGAGCAGTACGTC.

This clonotype was found many times. This chain joins TRBV10-3 and TRBJ1-4; D remains unclear. Germline CDR1 and CDR2: ENHRY and SYGVKD. Trimming pared 4 bases from V and 7 bases from J, leaving 10 bases between. This CDR3 region has 13 residues. CDR3 bases: TGTGCCATCAGTGTCAGTGACGGTGAAAAACTGTTTTTT. It specifies CAISVSDGEKLFF.

The chain combines TRBV7-9 with TRBJ1-5; TRBD1 is a possible D gene (5 bases). The CDR3 extends over 13 amino acids. The ends were cut back, 5 bases at V and 7 bases at J, with 12 bases in the middle. Germline V gene data show CDR1 as SEHNR and CDR2 as FQNEAQ (reference sequence). The CDR3 DNA reads TGTGCCAGCAGCCCCGGGGGGAGACAGCCCCAGCATTTT. This sequence encodes CASSPGGRQPQHF. The full variable domain, its missing parts supplied by reference TRBV7-9 and TRBJ1-5, is DTGVSQNPRHKITKRGQNVTFRCDPISEHNRLYWYRQTLGQGPEFLTYFQNEAQLEKSRLLSDRFSAERPKGSFSTLEIQRTEQGDSAMYLCASSPGGRQPQHFGDGTRLSIL.

This clonotype occurred many times. The CDR3 loop reads CASRLGATDTQYF. In DNA, the CDR3 is TGTGCCAGCAGACTGGGAGCGACAGATACGCAGTATTTT. The chain joins TRBV4-2 to TRBJ2-3, with D perhaps matching TRBD2 (5 bases). This CDR3 has 13 residues. With 6 bases removed from V and 3 bases from J, the gap between germline ends came to 10 bases. The germline V gene encodes CDR1 LGHNA and CDR2 YNFKEQ.

This clonotype showed up just a few times. This chain uses TRBV6-5 with TRBJ2-3, with 12 bases aligning to TRBD2. CDR1 is MNHEY and CDR2 is SVGAGI in the germline V gene. The CDR3 contains 13 residues. Trimming at V came to 4 bases and at J to 11 bases, leaving 4 bases not matched to a gene. Here the CDR3 reads CASSSGLAGRQYF. The DNA for the CDR3 is TGTGCCAGCAGTTCCGGACTAGCGGGAAGGCAGTATTTT.

The rearrangement links TRBV28 to TRBJ2-2; 9 positions match TRBD2. The CDR3 runs 19 residues. V dropped 5 bases and J dropped 0; count of bases not matched to a gene: 13. In germline, CDR1 is MDHEN, CDR2 SYDVKM. CDR3 sequence reads: CASSRVLLAGFSNTGELFF. DNA for the CDR3: TGTGCCAGCAGTCGAGTCCTCCTAGCGGGGTTTTCGAACACCGGGGAGCTGTTTTTT.

This clonotype was observed many times. This rearrangement joins TRBV12-3 or TRBV12-4 to TRBJ2-5; unclear D gene. The CDR3 length is 13 residues. V was clipped by 3 bases and J by 3 bases, with 8 bases between them. The CDR3 region has the DNA TGTGCCAGCAGTTTCACAGACGAAGAGACCCAGTACTTC. Translating gives CASSFTDEETQYF.

This clonotype appeared a few times. The chain couples TRBV18 to TRBJ2-5; perhaps TRBD2 as D (6 bases). CDR1 KGHSH and CDR2 LQKENI come from the germline V gene. The CDR3 sequence is 16 residues long. The V end lost 3 bases, the J end lost 4 bases, and 18 bases lay between the germline ends. CDR3 sequence: CASSPGRQGEGETQYF. CDR3 nucleotide sequence: TGTGCCAGCTCACCGGGGAGGCAGGGAGAGGGAGAGACCCAGTACTTC.

The J gene is TRBJ2-7, the V gene TRBV10-1; no reliable D call. There are 12 residues in the CDR3. Germline loops: CDR1 WNHNN, CDR2 SYGVQD (reference sequence). V dropped 8 bases and J dropped 5 bases, with 13 bases sitting between them. This CDR3 reads CASGPGGNEQYF. The DNA for the CDR3 is TGCGCCAGCGGCCCCGGTGGGAACGAGCAGTACTTC.

This clonotype came up a few times. The chain employs TRBV15 and TRBJ1-3; D not certain. This CDR3 spans 13 amino acids. Germline V gene data show CDR1 as LNHNV and CDR2 as YYDKDF (reference sequence). V shed 3 bases and J shed 4 bases, with 7 bases lying between them. CDR3 sequence: CATSSGPGNTIYF. Written as DNA, the CDR3 is TGTGCCACCAGCAGTGGACCGGGAAACACCATATATTTT. The full variable domain, with the rest looked up from reference TRBV15 and TRBJ1-3, is DAMVIQNPRYQVTQFGKPVTLSCSQTLNHNVMYWYQQKSSQAPKLLFHYYDKDFNNEADTPDNFQSRRPNTSFCFLDIRSPGLGDTAMYLCATSSGPGNTIYFGEGSWLTVV.

The sample holds many counts of this clonotype. This chain connects TRBV12-3 or TRBV12-4 to TRBJ2-1, with D tentatively TRBD1 (6 bases). V was cut by 3 bases and J by 8 bases, with 17 bases left in between. This CDR3 region has 15 residues. CDR3 in DNA: TGTGCCAGCAGTTTCGACAGGCGGCGAGGGGATGAGCAGTTCTTC. Its protein product is CASSFDRRRGDEQFF.

The J gene is TRBJ2-1, the V gene TRBV7-6; TRBD1 aligns across 7 bases. CDR3 size: 15 residues. The junction had 3 bases not matched to a gene; V was cut back by 3 bases and J by 1 base. Germline V lookup: CDR1 SGHVS, CDR2 FNYEAQ. The CDR3 region has the DNA TGTGCCAGCAGCTTCGGGACAGCGTCCTACAATGAGCAGTTCTTC. Encoded protein: CASSFGTASYNEQFF.

CDR3 in amino acids: CASNFRKSGYTF. The CDR3 bases are TGTGCCAGCAACTTCCGGAAGTCTGGCTACACCTTC. The V call is TRBV28, the J call TRBJ1-2, with D unresolved. V lost 7 bases and J 7 bases, leaving 13 bases between the germline ends. This CDR3 has 12 residues. The germline V gene has CDR1 MDHEN and CDR2 SYDVKM.

This clonotype occurred many times. The V gene is TRBV20-1, the J gene TRBJ1-1; D is undetermined. The V end lost 5 bases, the J end lost 8 bases, and 15 bases lay between the germline ends. The CDR3 length is 12 residues. The V gene's germline CDR1 is DFQATT and CDR2 SNEGSKA (reference sequence). Written as DNA, the CDR3 is TGCAGTGCTCCCCCTGTTAGTAAAGAAGCTTTCTTT. It encodes CSAPPVSKEAFF.

In its sample, this clonotype was seen a few times. The rearrangement links TRBV6-2 or TRBV6-3 to TRBJ2-1, with TRBD1 as a possible D gene (6 bases). This CDR3 region has 14 residues. The V and J ends lost 2 bases and 7 bases respectively, with 12 bases between them. The germline gives CDR1 MNHEY, CDR2 SVGEGT. CDR3 coding DNA: TGTGCCAGCAGTTACCCACGGGACAAAAATGAGCAGTTCTTC. This gives the protein CASSYPRDKNEQFF.

This clonotype came up many times. The rearrangement uses TRBV12-3 or TRBV12-4 and TRBJ1-6; no firm D call. V was cut by 4 bases and J by 7 bases, with 14 bases left in between. The CDR3 has 15 residues. CDR3 in amino acids: CASSSLGSRNSPLHF. The CDR3 coding sequence is TGTGCCAGCAGTTCACTCGGGTCGCGGAATTCACCCCTCCACTTT.

This clonotype was detected a few times. The chain has TRBV28 and TRBJ2-4; D might be TRBD2 (6 bases). In germline, CDR1 is MDHEN, CDR2 SYDVKM. V lost 2 bases and J 11 bases, leaving 10 bases between the germline ends. The CDR3 has 12 amino acids. This CDR3 reads CASSLGGLLQYF. In nucleotides, the CDR3 is TGTGCCAGCAGTTTAGGGGGGTTACTTCAGTACTTC.

There are many counts of this clonotype. The chain combines TRBV6-1 with TRBJ2-3, with 9 bases fitting TRBD2. CDR1 MNHNS and CDR2 SASEGT come from the germline V gene. This CDR3 spans 15 amino acids. With V trimmed by 6 bases and J by 0 bases, 4 bases remained unmatched. The CDR3 region has the DNA TGTGCCAGCAGAGAAAGCGGGGGGAGCACAGATACGCAGTATTTT. This translates into CASRESGGSTDTQYF.